This is a list of T cell receptor beta chains from one sample in a study of Graves' ophthalmopathy and Graves' hyperthyroidism. In TCRdb, the multiplex PCR reads were re-called with MiXCR into one record per CDR3 protein. In the table there are about half a million distinct CDR3 sequences, roughly an eighth of which are singletons. The sequenced sample was blood. All receptors come from a young woman with Graves' ophthalmopathy. The CDR3 runs from the conserved cysteine through the conserved F or W. Fields, in order: D gene, clone size, J gene, V gene, CDR3 DNA, CDR3 protein. The D gene is left open where the match is weak. Expanded clones get a size class; other rows say once, few or many, or leave the size out.

. | many | TRBJ2-2 | TRBV6-2/TRBV6-3 | TGTGCCAGCAGTTACGCGGGACCCCGCTACACCGGGGAGCTGTTTTTT | CASSYAGPRYTGELFF
TRBD2 | many | TRBJ2-5 | TRBV24-1 | TGTGCCACCAGTCTGGGGGGGCAAGAGACCCAGTACTTC | CATSLGGQETQYF
. | many | TRBJ2-2 | TRBV6-1 | TGTGCCAGCACGCCTACTTGGACCGGGGAGCTGTTTTTT | CASTPTWTGELFF
. | . | TRBJ1-1 | TRBV4-3 | TGCGCCAGCAGCCAAGAGCCCGGTGAAGCTTTCTTT | CASSQEPGEAFF
. | . | TRBJ2-7 | TRBV6-1 | TGTGCCAGCAGGCACGTGGGAGGTGGCGAGCAGTACTTC | CASRHVGGGEQYF
TRBD1 | . | TRBJ2-7 | TRBV12-3/TRBV12-4 | TGTGCCAGCAGAGGAGGGGGACAGGGGGGCCCCTGGTACGAGCAGTACTTC | CASRGGGQGGPWYEQYF
. | few | TRBJ2-7 | TRBV30 | TGTGCCTGGGCTACCCGGGGCTCCTACGAGCAGTACTTC | CAWATRGSYEQYF
. | few | TRBJ1-3 | TRBV6-1 | TGTGCCAGCAGTGAAGCATTGGAATCCAGGGGTGGAAACACCATATATTTT | CASSEALESRGGNTIYF
. | many | TRBJ1-1 | TRBV29-1 | TGCAGCGTTCGATCGGGGCGCACTGAAGCTTTCTTT | CSVRSGRTEAFF
. | many | TRBJ1-5 | TRBV6-1 | TGTGCCAGCAGGAAACATCGGGGGGGTGGCGATCAGCCCCAGCATTTT | CASRKHRGGGDQPQHF
. | many | TRBJ1-2 | TRBV29-1 | TGCAGCGTTGAAGTTCCGGGGAGCTATGGCTACACCTTC | CSVEVPGSYGYTF
TRBD2 | many | TRBJ2-7 | TRBV27 | TGTGCCACCGGGGGAGGGAACTACGAGCAGTACTTC | CATGGGNYEQYF
. | many | TRBJ1-1 | TRBV7-9 | TGTGCCAGCAGCTTAGGCGACAGCATGAACACTGAAGCTTTCTTT | CASSLGDSMNTEAFF
TRBD2 | many | TRBJ2-2 | TRBV2 | TGTGCCAGCAGTGAATTAATGCTAGCGGGGGATGGCGGGGAGCTGTTTTTT | CASSELMLAGDGGELFF
. | few | TRBJ1-6 | TRBV28 | TGTGCCAGCAGTATCCTCGGGGACCCGAGCTCCTATAATTCACCCCTCCACTTT | CASSILGDPSSYNSPLHF
. | . | TRBJ1-3 | TRBV6-1 | TGTGCCAGCAGTGATCCAGGGAGAGGTAACACCATATATTTT | CASSDPGRGNTIYF
. | few | TRBJ2-7 | TRBV5-1 | TGCGCCAGCAGCTTGGATCCGGGGGCAACCTACGAGCAGTACTTC | CASSLDPGATYEQYF
. | few | TRBJ2-5 | TRBV28 | TGTGCCAGCAGTTTACAGCCGGCCGGGGGTGAAGAGACCAAGTACTTC | CASSLQPAGGEETKYF
TRBD1 | few | TRBJ1-2 | TRBV2 | TGTGCCAGCAGTGATGAGGGGGCCGGGTACTATGGCTACACCTTC | CASSDEGAGYYGYTF
. | many | TRBJ2-7 | TRBV27 | TGTGCCAGCGGGGTCCGCGGGAATATCTACGAGCAGTACTTC | CASGVRGNIYEQYF
. | many | TRBJ1-2 | TRBV24-1 | TGTGCCACCAGTGATTCTGGGACGTCAAGGGGGTATGGCTACACCTTC | CATSDSGTSRGYGYTF
TRBD2 | many | TRBJ2-7 | TRBV6-2/TRBV6-3 | TGTGCCAGCAGTCCCTACCAGCGGGAGAGGTACGAGCAGTACTTC | CASSPYQRERYEQYF
. | many | TRBJ1-5 | TRBV12-3/TRBV12-4 | TGTGCCAGCAGCCTCAGGGATACAAGCAATCAGCCCCAGCATTTT | CASSLRDTSNQPQHF
. | few | TRBJ1-1 | TRBV12-3/TRBV12-4 | TGTGCCAGCAAAGACAGGACTCGGGCTTTCTTT | CASKDRTRAFF
. | many | TRBJ2-2 | TRBV20-1 | TGCAGTGCTAGAAGGGAGGAGTACACCGGGGAGCTGTTTTTT | CSARREEYTGELFF
. | few | TRBJ1-2 | TRBV14 | TGTGCCAGCAGCCAAGTGGAAGGGGCGGGAGGCTACACCTTC | CASSQVEGAGGYTF
. | many | TRBJ2-7 | TRBV10-2 | TGCGCCACCAGAGACCGGGGAGGATTAGGTTACGAGCAGTACTTC | CATRDRGGLGYEQYF
. | many | TRBJ2-2 | TRBV20-1 | TGCAGTGCTAGAGCTGTGACAGATAACACCGGGGAGCTGTTTTTT | CSARAVTDNTGELFF
TRBD1 | many | TRBJ1-2 | TRBV2 | TGTACTGGGCGGGACAGGACCTATGGCTACACCTTC | CTGRDRTYGYTF
TRBD1 | many | TRBJ2-7 | TRBV2 | TGTGCCAGCACCCGGGACAGGGGGATCTACGAGCAGTACTTC | CASTRDRGIYEQYF
. | many | TRBJ2-7 | TRBV11-2 | TGTGCCAGCAGCCGCGTATTTTACGAGCAGTACTTC | CASSRVFYEQYF
TRBD2 | many | TRBJ2-5 | TRBV27 | TGTGCCAGCAGCCCCGGACTAGCGGGAGTGGCAGAGACCCAGTACTTC | CASSPGLAGVAETQYF
TRBD1 | many | TRBJ1-2 | TRBV12-3/TRBV12-4 | TGTGCCAGCAGTTTTCAGGGGGCGAACTATGGCTACACCTTC | CASSFQGANYGYTF
. | many | TRBJ2-7 | TRBV11-2 | TGTGCCAGCAGCCCCAATGGTATCTACGTTGGGCAGTACTTC | CASSPNGIYVGQYF
. | few | TRBJ1-5 | TRBV7-8 | TGTGCCAGCAGCTTAGTGATTGGGGGGAATCAGCCCCAGCATTTT | CASSLVIGGNQPQHF
TRBD2 | many | TRBJ2-7 | TRBV28 | TGTGCCAGCAGTTTCCCACCTCTAGCGGAAAATTACGAGCAGTACTTC | CASSFPPLAENYEQYF
. | many | TRBJ2-7 | TRBV28 | TGTGCCAGCAGTCCCGCCGGGACGGAGATGGAGCAGTACTTC | CASSPAGTEMEQYF
. | . | TRBJ1-2 | TRBV4-1 | TGCGCCAGCAGCCACACTATCTCCGGGACGAACTACTATGGCTACACCTTC | CASSHTISGTNYYGYTF
TRBD2 | . | TRBJ2-5 | TRBV9 | TGTGCCAGCAGCGGTCGACTAGCGGGAGACCAGGAGACCCAGTACTTC | CASSGRLAGDQETQYF
. | many | TRBJ2-7 | TRBV5-1 | TGCGCCAGCAGCCCAGCCGATGGGGGAAGCTACGAGCAGTACTTC | CASSPADGGSYEQYF
TRBD1 | many | TRBJ1-5 | TRBV20-1 | TGCAGTGCTAGAGCCCCAGGGGGCTGGCAGCCCCAGCATTTT | CSARAPGGWQPQHF
. | many | TRBJ1-1 | TRBV7-2 | TGTGCCAGCAGCGAGACCCGAGGGAACACTGAAGCTTTCTTT | CASSETRGNTEAFF
TRBD2 | many | TRBJ2-7 | TRBV12-3/TRBV12-4 | TGTGCCAGTAGGACTAGCGGCTCCTACGAGCAGTACTTC | CASRTSGSYEQYF
. | many | TRBJ1-2 | TRBV7-2 | TGTGCCAGCAGCGCACCGCCTCACTATGGCTACACCTTC | CASSAPPHYGYTF
TRBD1 | many | TRBJ2-5 | TRBV12-5 | TGTGCTAGTGTCCTACAGGGGATCCAAGAGACCCAGTACTTC | CASVLQGIQETQYF
. | . | TRBJ2-7 | TRBV6-2/TRBV6-3 | TGTGCCAGCGGAACCACTAGAAACTACGAGCAGTACTTC | CASGTTRNYEQYF
. | few | TRBJ2-2 | TRBV4-1 | TGCGCCAGCAGCCATGGCTACACCGGGGAGCTGTTTTTT | CASSHGYTGELFF
TRBD1 | many | TRBJ1-2 | TRBV5-6 | TGTGCCAGCAGCATTCAGGGGGCGGACTATGGCTACACCTTC | CASSIQGADYGYTF
. | many | TRBJ2-5 | TRBV28 | TGTGCCAGCAGTCCATTTGGGGGGCTCGGTGAGACCCAGTACTTC | CASSPFGGLGETQYF
TRBD2 | few | TRBJ2-7 | TRBV9 | TGTGCCAGCAGCCCGAGCGGGAGTGAACTCCACGAGCAGTACTTC | CASSPSGSELHEQYF
. | many | TRBJ1-1 | TRBV27 | TGTGCCAGCAACAGCCTTTCGGTGAACACTGAAGCTTTCTTT | CASNSLSVNTEAFF
TRBD1 | many | TRBJ2-5 | TRBV6-1 | TGTGCCAGCAGTGACAGGGGGCTTGGGGAGACCCAGTACTTC | CASSDRGLGETQYF
TRBD1 | many | TRBJ2-5 | TRBV6-5 | TGTGCCAGCAGTTGGTACAGGGGTAATGTCGAGACCCAGTACTTC | CASSWYRGNVETQYF